This is a list of T cell receptor beta chains from one sample in a study of shared clonotypes between healthy human individuals. Repertoires were generated with immunoSEQ multiplex PCR, while TCRdb's copy carries only in-frame clones and drops some. Of roughly 1,800,000 clones in the sample, less than 95% were seen once. The sequencing input was naive CD8+ T cells sorted from blood. These receptors were obtained from a man younger than 35 in good health. Both conserved end residues are part of each CDR3. D genes are given only for firm matches. Clone size appears in some rows only: once, few, many, or a class for an expanded clone.

abundance,v_gene,d_gene,j_gene,CDR3nt,CDR3aa
-,TRBV30,-,TRBJ2-2,TGTGCCTGGAGTGTACTGGGCCGGGAGCTGTTTTTT,CAWSVLGRELFF
-,TRBV27,TRBD1,TRBJ2-1,TGTGCCAGCAGTTTCTTAGGACAGGGACGCAATGAGCAGTTCTTC,CASSFLGQGRNEQFF
-,TRBV9,-,TRBJ2-7,TGTGCCAGCAGCGTAGGGGGCTGGGACGAGCAGTACTTC,CASSVGGWDEQYF
-,TRBV6-6,-,TRBJ2-5,TGTGCCAGCAGTTACTGGGGGGAACAAGAGACCCAGTACTTC,CASSYWGEQETQYF
once,TRBV15,TRBD1,TRBJ1-4,TGTGCCACCAGCAGTGACAGGGGAGACTACCAAGAAAAACTGTTTTTT,CATSSDRGDYQEKLFF
-,TRBV7-9,-,TRBJ1-2,TGTGCCAGCAGCTTAGGAGAGGACAGCTTGTATGGCTACACCTTC,CASSLGEDSLYGYTF
-,TRBV29-1,-,TRBJ2-7,TGCAGCGTTGAACCCACGGCTGGGGTAGGCAAGCCCTACGAGCAGTACTTC,CSVEPTAGVGKPYEQYF
-,TRBV9,TRBD2,TRBJ2-3,TGTGCCAGCAGCGTAGTGGGAGGGCTTACTAGCACAGATACGCAGTATTTT,CASSVVGGLTSTDTQYF
-,TRBV5-6,-,TRBJ2-1,TGTGCCAGCAGCTCGGGGGTTTCTTCCTACAATGAGCAGTTCTTC,CASSSGVSSYNEQFF
-,TRBV9,-,TRBJ1-1,TGTGCCAGCAGCGTAGCTCTCGATCCGCCTGAAGCTTTCTTT,CASSVALDPPEAFF
-,TRBV28,-,TRBJ1-1,TGTGCCAGCAGTCACCGGGCGGAGTCTGAAGCTTTCTTT,CASSHRAESEAFF
-,TRBV19,-,TRBJ1-2,TGTGCCAGTAGTCTGACAGTCGGGGATGGTAATGGCTACACCTTC,CASSLTVGDGNGYTF
-,TRBV19,TRBD1,TRBJ1-5,TGTGCCACTACAGTAGTAGCAACAGGGGATCAGCCCCAGCATTTT,CATTVVATGDQPQHF
-,TRBV19,-,TRBJ2-7,TGTGCCAGTAGTATAGGCACCGGGACATTAGCCTACGAGCAGTACTTC,CASSIGTGTLAYEQYF
once,TRBV28,-,TRBJ2-1,TGTGCCAGCAGCCCCCCCCGGACGGCTAGCTCCTACAATGAGCAGTTCTTC,CASSPPRTASSYNEQFF
-,TRBV9,-,TRBJ1-1,TGTGCCAGCAGCGCCAAATCCTCGAACACTGAAGCTTTCTTT,CASSAKSSNTEAFF
-,TRBV6-1,TRBD2,TRBJ2-1,TGTGCCAGCAGTGGGACTAGCGGGAGTGGGGATGAGCAGTTCTTC,CASSGTSGSGDEQFF
-,TRBV28,-,TRBJ2-1,TGTGCCAGCAGTGGGGGACGGAACTCCTACAATGAGCAGTTCTTC,CASSGGRNSYNEQFF
-,TRBV13,-,TRBJ2-7,TGTGCCAGCAGCCTTCGACAGGTCTCCTACGAGCAGTACTTC,CASSLRQVSYEQYF
-,TRBV4-1,TRBD1,TRBJ1-6,TGCGCCAGCAGCCATCTCTTCCGGGACAGGGGTGGGACACCCCTCCACTTT,CASSHLFRDRGGTPLHF
-,TRBV27,-,TRBJ1-4,TGTGCCAGCAGTCCTCGTTGGGGCCGGGAAAAACTGTTTTTT,CASSPRWGREKLFF
-,TRBV9,TRBD2,TRBJ2-5,TGTGCCAGCAGCGTAGAGGGGGGTCTAGCGGGAGTAGAGGAGACCCAGTACTTC,CASSVEGGLAGVEETQYF
-,TRBV11-2,-,TRBJ2-1,TGTGCCAGCAGCTTAAGCTTCCCCTCCTACAATGAGCAGTTCTTC,CASSLSFPSYNEQFF
-,TRBV4-1,-,TRBJ1-2,TGCGCCAGCAGCCAAGTTTTTGCCGGATACTATGGCTACACCTTC,CASSQVFAGYYGYTF
-,TRBV9,-,TRBJ2-7,TGTGCCAGCAGCGTCAGCTCGACCTACGAGCAGTACTTC,CASSVSSTYEQYF
-,TRBV29-1,-,TRBJ1-2,TGCAGCGTTGAAGATATGTGGGGAGGGATCTATGGCTACACCTTC,CSVEDMWGGIYGYTF
once,TRBV29-1,-,TRBJ2-1,TGCAGCGTTGAAGTCGAGACCCGGGAGTTCTTC,CSVEVETREFF
-,TRBV5-6,-,TRBJ2-7,TGTGCCAGCAGCTTGCTGGGGGCGAGGGCCTACGAGCAGTACTTC,CASSLLGARAYEQYF
-,TRBV4-1,-,TRBJ2-5,TGCGCCAGCAGCCAAGAAATAGGGGAGAAGACCCAGTACTTC,CASSQEIGEKTQYF
-,TRBV4-3,-,TRBJ2-5,TGCGCCAGCAGCCAAGACCCCAACGACAGGATAAGGGGGACCCAGTACTTC,CASSQDPNDRIRGTQYF
-,TRBV11-3,-,TRBJ2-7,TGTGCCAGCAGCTTAGATGTAGGCTACGAGCAGTACTTC,CASSLDVGYEQYF
-,TRBV5-1,TRBD1,TRBJ2-2,TGCGCCAGCAGCTGGATACAGGGGGCTTCCGGGGAGCTGTTTTTT,CASSWIQGASGELFF
-,TRBV27,-,TRBJ2-7,TGTGCCAGCAGTCCCCGGGGGGCTAGCGGAGGGTTCTACGAGCAGTACTTC,CASSPRGASGGFYEQYF
-,TRBV6-5,-,TRBJ2-3,TGTGCCAGCACGAACAACGCGGGGTACACAGATACGCAGTATTTT,CASTNNAGYTDTQYF
-,TRBV9,-,TRBJ2-7,TGTGCCAGCAGCGTAGATGGGGCGATCACCTACGAGCAGTACTTC,CASSVDGAITYEQYF
-,TRBV6-5,-,TRBJ2-5,TGTGCCAGCAGTTACTTCCCCCAGGGTGGTCAAGAGACCCAGTACTTC,CASSYFPQGGQETQYF
-,TRBV30,-,TRBJ2-1,TGTGCCTGGAGTGTCGGTGAGCAGTTCTTC,CAWSVGEQFF
-,TRBV7-9,-,TRBJ2-7,TGTGCCAGCAGCTTAGCGGGGAGCCACGAGCAGTACTTC,CASSLAGSHEQYF
-,TRBV7-9,TRBD2,TRBJ2-2,TGTGCCAGCAGCTCTGGACTAGCGAACACCGGGGAGCTGTTTTTT,CASSSGLANTGELFF
once,TRBV15,-,TRBJ2-3,TGTGCCACCAGCCCGGTTGGGGGCACAGATACGCAGTATTTT,CATSPVGGTDTQYF
-,TRBV7-9,-,TRBJ2-7,TGTGCCAGCACCCTTTCTCACTCGGCCGAGCAGTACTTC,CASTLSHSAEQYF
-,TRBV5-5,-,TRBJ1-6,TGTGCCAGCAGCTTTTATCAGGGAAGCTCCTATAATTCACCCCTCCACTTT,CASSFYQGSSYNSPLHF
once,TRBV28,-,TRBJ2-7,TGTGCCAGCAGTCCCAGAAGCCCGTACGAGCAGCACTTC,CASSPRSPYEQHF
-,TRBV7-8,-,TRBJ1-5,TGTGCCAGCAGCTTCGATGAGGGATATAACAATCAGCCCCAGCATTTT,CASSFDEGYNNQPQHF
-,TRBV30,-,TRBJ2-1,TGTGCCTGGAGTGAACCCCCTTACAATGAGCAGTTCTTC,CAWSEPPYNEQFF
-,TRBV7-9,TRBD2,TRBJ2-3,TGTGCCAGCAGCTTAGCGCGCCTAGCGGGGGTTGCAGATACGCAGTATTTT,CASSLARLAGVADTQYF
-,TRBV30,TRBD2,TRBJ2-5,TGTGCCTGGAACGAGCTAGCGGGGGGGCGGGAGACCCAGTACTTC,CAWNELAGGRETQYF
-,TRBV5-4,-,TRBJ1-2,TGTGCCAGCAGCTTGGCGAGGGAGGAGAACTATGGCTACACCTTC,CASSLAREENYGYTF
-,TRBV11-2,-,TRBJ2-2,TGTGCCAGCAGCTTAGGTGGATACACCGGGGAGCTGTTTTTT,CASSLGGYTGELFF
-,TRBV6-1,TRBD2,TRBJ2-1,TGTGCCAGCAGTGATACTAGCGGGGACAATGAGCAGTTCTTC,CASSDTSGDNEQFF
-,TRBV7-2,TRBD2,TRBJ2-5,TGTGCCAGCAGCCCGGGACTAGCGGGAATAGAAGAGACCCAGTACTTC,CASSPGLAGIEETQYF
-,TRBV9,TRBD1,TRBJ1-4,TGTGCCAGCAGCGTAGGCTTAACAGGGGCCCGAGAAAAACTGTTTTTT,CASSVGLTGAREKLFF
-,TRBV9,TRBD2,TRBJ2-3,TGTGCCAGCAGCGCGTCAGCGGGGGGGAGCACAGATACGCAGTATTTT,CASSASAGGSTDTQYF
-,TRBV6-6,-,TRBJ2-7,TGTGCCAGCAGTTACGGCGGTGTCGAGCAGTACTTC,CASSYGGVEQYF
-,TRBV6-1,-,TRBJ2-3,TGTGCCAGCAGTGAATTAGCTAGCAGAGATACGCAGTATTTT,CASSELASRDTQYF
-,TRBV13,-,TRBJ1-1,TGTGCCAGCAGCGCGACGCAGGGGATTGGAGGCACTGAAGCTTTCTTT,CASSATQGIGGTEAFF
-,TRBV11-2,-,TRBJ2-3,TGTGCCAGCAGCCCTCTTCAGGGCGTGCTTATTACAGATACGCAGTATTTT,CASSPLQGVLITDTQYF
once,TRBV5-4,TRBD2,TRBJ2-7,TGTGCCAGCAGCTTGGAGCGGGACGGCTACGAGCAGTACTTC,CASSLERDGYEQYF
-,TRBV4-3,-,TRBJ2-7,TGCGCCAGCAGCCAAGGTCTCGACCCCTACGAGCAGTACTTC,CASSQGLDPYEQYF
-,TRBV15,TRBD2,TRBJ2-7,TGTGCCACCAGCAGAGATTATACTAGCGGGACCTACGAGCAGTACTTC,CATSRDYTSGTYEQYF